A selection of T cell receptor beta chains follows, all from one sample in a study of response to subunit inactivated influenza vaccine. TCRdb reanalysed the RT-PCR reads using MiXCR and keeps one entry per CDR3 protein. The sample lists hundreds of thousands of distinct CDR3 sequences, about 15% occurring once. The specimen comprised PBMCs from blood, sampled roughly 2 weeks before vaccination. The origin of the receptors is a man aged 45-65 years who received an inactivated influenza vaccine. CDR3s include the opening cysteine and the closing phenylalanine or tryptophan. A D gene is named only where the DNA matches it firmly. For some rows the clone size is stated as once, few or many, or as a class when expanded; others skip it.

CDR3aa | CDR3nt | abundance | j_gene | len | v_gene | d_gene
CAISDGFGETQYF | TGTGCCATCAGTGATGGGTTCGGGGAGACCCAGTACTTC | many | TRBJ2-5 | 13 | TRBV10-3 | .
CASMRWGQGTSYGYTF | TGTGCCAGTATGAGATGGGGACAGGGGACATCCTATGGCTACACCTTC | few | TRBJ1-2 | 16 | TRBV19 | TRBD1
CASSRDRVHNEQFF | TGCGCCAGCAGCCGGGACAGGGTGCACAATGAGCAGTTCTTC | few | TRBJ2-1 | 14 | TRBV5-1 | TRBD1
CASRGTSGRASDEQYF | TGTGCCAGCAGGGGGACTAGCGGGAGGGCTTCTGACGAGCAGTACTTC | few | TRBJ2-7 | 16 | TRBV2 | TRBD2
CASSLWGGPHEQYF | TGTGCCAGCAGCTTATGGGGAGGGCCCCACGAGCAGTACTTC | many | TRBJ2-7 | 14 | TRBV7-8 | TRBD2
CASSKVRQGQCFLQETQYF | TGTGCCAGCAGCAAAGTCCGGCAGGGTCAGTGTTTTCTACAAGAGACCCAGTACTTC | . | TRBJ2-5 | 19 | TRBV21-1 | .
CASSKGTGFGAKNIQYF | TGTGCCAGCAGCAAAGGGACAGGTTTCGGTGCCAAAAACATTCAGTACTTC | few | TRBJ2-4 | 17 | TRBV12-3/TRBV12-4 | TRBD1
CASRGPGSGRLYNEQFF | TGTGCCAGCAGGGGGCCGGGGAGCGGGAGGTTGTACAATGAGCAGTTCTTC | . | TRBJ2-1 | 17 | TRBV7-8 | TRBD2
CSARGETGRNQPQHF | TGCAGTGCTAGAGGGGAGACAGGACGCAATCAGCCCCAGCATTTT | . | TRBJ1-5 | 15 | TRBV20-1 | .
CASRPHPGQGAADTQYF | TGTGCCAGCCGACCACACCCTGGACAGGGGGCAGCAGATACGCAGTATTTT | many | TRBJ2-3 | 17 | TRBV12-3/TRBV12-4 | TRBD1
CASSQEPRGRETQYF | TGTGCCAGCAGCCAAGAACCCCGGGGACGGGAGACCCAGTACTTC | few | TRBJ2-5 | 15 | TRBV4-2 | .
CASSIQRGQPQHF | TGTGCCAGTAGTATACAGCGCGGTCAGCCCCAGCATTTT | once | TRBJ1-5 | 13 | TRBV19 | .
CASRNLEGKGTEAFF | TGTGCCAGCAGAAATTTAGAGGGTAAGGGCACTGAAGCTTTCTTT | . | TRBJ1-1 | 15 | TRBV28 | .
CASSSPGTPQPFF | TGTGCCAGCAGTTCCCCCGGGACTCCACAACCGTTCTTC | many | TRBJ2-1 | 13 | TRBV12-3/TRBV12-4 | .
CASSAGGLGEVYEQYF | TGTGCCAGCAGCGCAGGGGGCTTGGGGGAAGTTTACGAGCAGTACTTC | many | TRBJ2-7 | 16 | TRBV9 | TRBD1
CASSEYSGTKNIQYF | TGTGCCAGCAGTGAATATTCCGGGACCAAAAACATTCAGTACTTC | many | TRBJ2-4 | 15 | TRBV25-1 | .
CASAPAPDTQYF | TGTGCCAGCGCCCCCGCCCCAGATACGCAGTATTTT | few | TRBJ2-3 | 12 | TRBV6-5 | .
CASSFIGGGVGNNEQFF | TGTGCCAGCAGTTTTATCGGGGGGGGCGTGGGTAATAATGAGCAGTTCTTC | few | TRBJ2-1 | 17 | TRBV27 | TRBD2
CAIAGTGSYEQYF | TGTGCCATCGCCGGGACAGGGTCCTACGAGCAGTACTTC | many | TRBJ2-7 | 13 | TRBV10-3 | TRBD1
CAVQPFTDTQYF | TGTGCAGTTCAGCCGTTCACAGATACGCAGTATTTT | many | TRBJ2-3 | 12 | TRBV7-2 | .
CASSQGLAGLLGGELFF | TGCGCCAGCAGCCAAGGTCTAGCGGGGCTACTTGGCGGGGAGCTGTTTTTT | few | TRBJ2-2 | 17 | TRBV4-3 | TRBD2
CASSYGSVYTGELFF | TGTGCCAGCAGTTACGGGAGTGTGTACACCGGGGAGCTGTTTTTT | . | TRBJ2-2 | 15 | TRBV6-5 | .
CASSLADRAYGYTF | TGTGCCAGCAGCTTGGCGGACAGGGCGTATGGCTACACCTTC | many | TRBJ1-2 | 14 | TRBV5-6 | TRBD1
CASSPGLANTQYF | TGTGCCAGCAGTCCGGGACTAGCTAATACGCAGTATTTT | . | TRBJ2-3 | 13 | TRBV2 | TRBD2
CSAPQGSTDTQYF | TGCAGTGCGCCACAGGGTAGCACAGATACGCAGTATTTT | few | TRBJ2-3 | 13 | TRBV20-1 | .
CASSRQGSPSTDTQYF | TGTGCCAGCAGCCGACAGGGGTCCCCTAGCACAGATACGCAGTATTTT | few | TRBJ2-3 | 16 | TRBV7-2 | TRBD1
CSAGRPSYNEQFF | TGCAGTGCTGGGCGACCGTCCTACAATGAGCAGTTCTTC | . | TRBJ2-1 | 13 | TRBV20-1 | .
CASSQDPAGQGKNTEAFF | TGCGCCAGCAGCCAGGATCCGGCGGGACAGGGCAAGAACACTGAAGCTTTCTTT | . | TRBJ1-1 | 18 | TRBV4-3 | TRBD1
CASSHFFGQDYTGELFF | TGCGCCAGCAGCCACTTTTTCGGACAGGATTACACCGGGGAGCTGTTTTTT | once | TRBJ2-2 | 17 | TRBV4-3 | TRBD1
CASSYRSGTGSYEQYF | TGTGCCAGCAGTTATCGCTCCGGGACAGGGAGCTACGAGCAGTACTTC | . | TRBJ2-7 | 16 | TRBV7-2 | TRBD1
CASSLLRGLHNEQFF | TGTGCCAGCAGTCTGTTACGGGGGCTACACAATGAGCAGTTCTTC | . | TRBJ2-1 | 15 | TRBV6-1 | .
CASSPRPDRGYTF | TGTGCCAGCAGTCCTAGACCGGATCGGGGCTACACCTTC | few | TRBJ1-2 | 13 | TRBV12-3/TRBV12-4 | .